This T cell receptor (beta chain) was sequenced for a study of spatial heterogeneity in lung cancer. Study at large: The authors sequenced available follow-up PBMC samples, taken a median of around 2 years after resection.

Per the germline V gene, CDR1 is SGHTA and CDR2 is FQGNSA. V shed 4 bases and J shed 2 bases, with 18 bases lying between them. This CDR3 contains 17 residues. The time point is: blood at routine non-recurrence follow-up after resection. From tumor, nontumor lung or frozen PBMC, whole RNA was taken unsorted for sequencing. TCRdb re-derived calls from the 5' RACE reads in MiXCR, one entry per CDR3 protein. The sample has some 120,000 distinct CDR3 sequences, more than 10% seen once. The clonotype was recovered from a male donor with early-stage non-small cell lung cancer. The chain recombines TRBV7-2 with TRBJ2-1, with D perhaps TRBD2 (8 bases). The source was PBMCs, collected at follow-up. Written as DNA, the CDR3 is TGTGCCAGCAGCTCGGGGGGGACAGCGCACCCCTACAATGAGCAGTTCTTC. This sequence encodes CASSSGGTAHPYNEQFF.